The 18 T cell receptor beta chains below come from one sample, sequenced in a study of T-cell memory formation after mild COVID-19. TCRdb redid the calling of the 5' RACE reads with MiXCR, one entry per CDR3 protein. The sample lists roughly 110,000 distinct CDR3 sequences; 14% were seen once. Sequencing used PBMCs or a T cell subset sorted from them (not recorded which). The receptors were sampled from a man aged 18 to 35 who had mild COVID-19 (a few samples of this study predate the infection). Cell type and time point are not known.

J is TRBJ2-1 and V is TRBV7-8; D is undetermined. Germline V gene sequence: CDR1 SGHVS, CDR2 FQNEAQ. The CDR3 totals 17 residues. V was shortened by 1 base and J by 6 bases, with 19 bases between the two germline ends. The CDR3, as DNA: TGTGCCAGCAGCTTAGGGCCCCTAGTGCCGTTTAGCAATGAGCAGTTCTTC. It translates to CASSLGPLVPFSNEQFF.

The V and J genes are TRBV24-1 and TRBJ2-5; D uncertain. The germline V gene encodes CDR1 KGHDR and CDR2 SFDVKD. The V end lost 1 base, the J end lost 4 bases, and 9 bases lay between the germline ends. This CDR3 is built from 14 residues. CDR3 sequence (DNA): TGTGCCACCAGTGATTTTGGCAGCTCAGAGACCCAGTACTTC. Protein: CATSDFGSSETQYF.

DNA for the CDR3: TGTGCCAGCAGCTTGGTCCAGGGATCTTACAATGAGCAGTTCTTC. Translating gives CASSLVQGSYNEQFF. The V gene is TRBV7-9, the J gene TRBJ2-1; TRBD1 is a possible D gene (5 bases). The CDR3 runs to 15 residues. V was cut by 3 bases and J by 4 bases, with 13 bases left in between. Germline V gene data show CDR1 as SEHNR and CDR2 as FQNEAQ (reference sequence).

V is TRBV7-8 and J is TRBJ2-7; D may be TRBD1 (6 bases). This CDR3 is 14 amino acids long. CDR1 SGHVS and CDR2 FQNEAQ come from the germline V gene. The V end lost 5 bases, the J end lost 2 bases, and 13 bases lay between the germline ends. CDR3 DNA: TGTGCCAGCAGCCAATGGACAGCCACCTACGAGCAGTACTTC. Amino acids: CASSQWTATYEQYF.

This clonotype was detected a few times. The chain recombines TRBV9 with TRBJ2-3; TRBD1 is a possible D gene (6 bases). The V gene's germline CDR1 is SGDLS and CDR2 YYNGEE. V lost 4 bases to trimming and J lost 4 bases, with 13 bases between them. The CDR3 extends over 14 amino acids. In DNA, the CDR3 is TGTGCCAGCAGCAAGTCAGGGGCTGCAGATACGCAGTATTTT. This sequence encodes CASSKSGAADTQYF.

The rearrangement links TRBV30 to TRBJ2-7, with a tentative D call TRBD1 (6 bases). Germline V gene sequence: CDR1 GTSNPN, CDR2 SVGIG (reference sequence). Trimming removed 7 bases at V and 0 bases at J, with 13 bases between. This CDR3 has 13 amino acids. This CDR3 is CALLTGSSYEQYF. The CDR3 bases are TGTGCCTTACTAACAGGGAGCTCCTACGAGCAGTACTTC.

Ten or more counts support this clonotype. The rearrangement uses TRBV5-1 and TRBJ2-1; D may be TRBD1 or TRBD2 (5 bases each). CDR3 size: 14 residues. Trimming left V 0 bases short and J 6 bases short, with 10 bases between. Germline-derived CDR1 and CDR2 are SGHRS and YFSETQ. CDR3 bases: TGCGCCAGCAGCTTGGGGGGGATGGGCAATGAGCAGTTCTTC. Its translation is CASSLGGMGNEQFF.

The chain carries TRBV7-9 and TRBJ1-2, with D maybe TRBD1 (5 bases). Trimming took off 2 bases at V and 3 bases at J, with 10 bases between the two ends. The length of the CDR3 is 14 residues. Germline-derived CDR1 and CDR2 are SEHNR and FQNEAQ (reference sequence). The CDR3 region has the DNA TGTGCCAGCAGCTTACCAGGGAAGGACTATGGCTACACCTTC. Protein: CASSLPGKDYGYTF.

This clonotype was seen a handful of times. The V gene is TRBV5-4, the J gene TRBJ2-3; D remains unclear. The ends were cut back, 4 bases at V and 0 bases at J, with 15 bases in the middle. From germline, CDR1 is SGHNT and CDR2 YYREEE (reference sequence). The CDR3 consists of 16 residues. This CDR3 reads CASSPRAEPSTDTQYF. Written as DNA, the CDR3 is TGTGCCAGCAGCCCGAGAGCCGAACCTAGCACAGATACGCAGTATTTT.

This clonotype has just a few counts. V usage is TRBV4-2 and J usage is TRBJ2-7, with TRBD1 matching over 7 bases. Per germline, CDR1 LGHNA and CDR2 YNFKEQ. The CDR3 has 12 amino acids. The J segment lost 12 bases and the V segment lost 1 base, leaving 6 bases of the junction unmatched. In DNA form, the CDR3 reads TGTGCCAGCAGCCAAGGACAGGGAACCCTGTACGTC. It codes for CASSQGQGTLYV.

This clonotype came up a few times. V and J are TRBV7-9 and TRBJ2-7; D is ambiguous. Between the trimmed V and J ends, which lost 3 bases and 2 bases, there was a span of 17 bases. Germline values: CDR1 SEHNR, CDR2 FQNEAQ (reference sequence). This CDR3 contains 16 residues. The CDR3 sequence: CASSLGTGRNPYEQYF. The CDR3 coding sequence is TGTGCCAGCAGCTTGGGAACCGGACGGAACCCCTACGAGCAGTACTTC. Using reference TRBV7-9 and TRBJ2-7 for the parts outside the CDR3, the full variable domain is DTGVSQNPRHKITKRGQNVTFRCDPISEHNRLYWYRQTLGQGPEFLTYFQNEAQLEKSRLLSDRFSAERPKGSFSTLEIQRTEQGDSAMYLCASSLGTGRNPYEQYFGPGTRLTVT.

The V gene is TRBV4-3, the J gene TRBJ2-1; no clear D gene. Between the trimmed V and J ends, which lost 0 bases and 2 bases, there was a span of 17 bases. This CDR3 is built from 18 residues. Germline loops: CDR1 LGHNA, CDR2 YSLEER. The CDR3 nucleotides read TGCGCCAGCAGCCAAGATCGTCCCTCGTTCGGTGCCTACAATGAGCAGTTCTTC. It encodes CASSQDRPSFGAYNEQFF.

In its sample, this clonotype was seen a few times. V and J are TRBV6-2 or TRBV6-3 and TRBJ1-1, with a tentative D call TRBD1 (5 bases). The CDR3 has 13 residues. Germline V gives CDR1 MNHEY, CDR2 SVGEGT. V was pared by 7 bases and J by 0 bases, with 9 bases between. CDR3 DNA sequence: TGTGCCAGCACCTGGACACTGAACACTGAAGCTTTCTTT. It yields the protein CASTWTLNTEAFF.

The chain carries TRBV7-2 and TRBJ2-5; D possibly corresponds to TRBD2 (6 bases). The germline CDR1 and CDR2 sequences are SGHTA and FQGNSA. V gave up 7 bases and J gave up 1 base, with 10 bases separating them. The CDR3 length is 13 residues. This CDR3 is CASMAGTQETQYF. CDR3 nucleotide sequence: TGTGCCAGCATGGCGGGGACCCAAGAGACCCAGTACTTC.

DNA of the CDR3: TGTGCCAGCAGCGTAGATTCCGTTGGGTCCTTACGGAATGAGCAGTTCTTC. Its protein product is CASSVDSVGSLRNEQFF. This rearrangement joins TRBV9 to TRBJ2-1; no clear D. Trimming stripped 0 bases from V and 7 bases from J, with 20 bases between. In germline, CDR1 is SGDLS, CDR2 YYNGEE. The CDR3 has 17 amino acids.

The genes are TRBV4-1 and TRBJ2-3; D is perhaps TRBD2 (5 bases). The germline V gene has CDR1 MGHRA and CDR2 YSYEKL. CDR3 size: 13 residues. Trimming stripped 2 bases from V and 4 bases from J, with 7 bases between. As DNA, the CDR3 is TGCGCCAGCAGCCAATCCGGGGCAGATACGCAGTATTTT. Translating it yields CASSQSGADTQYF.

The chain joins TRBV6-5 to TRBJ2-2; 8 nucleotides align to TRBD1. Germline trimming cut 8 bases from V and 6 bases from J; bases unmatched to any gene: 5. This CDR3 has 13 amino acids. Germline V gives CDR1 MNHEY, CDR2 SVGAGI. The CDR3 DNA reads TGTGCCAGCGGACAGGGCGTCTCCGGGGAGCTGTTTTTT. The encoded protein is CASGQGVSGELFF.

This rearrangement joins TRBV9 to TRBJ1-2, with D possibly TRBD1 on 5 matching bases. The CDR3 contains 15 residues. Per the germline V gene, CDR1 is SGDLS and CDR2 is YYNGEE. V was clipped by 4 bases and J by 2 bases, with 15 bases between them. CDR3 sequence reads: CASSPGEGTNYGYTF. DNA of the CDR3: TGTGCCAGCAGCCCGGGGGAAGGAACGAACTATGGCTACACCTTC.